This entry lists 10 T cell receptor beta chains sequenced from one sample in a study of shared clonotypes between healthy human individuals. Profiling relied on immunoSEQ multiplex PCR, and the TCRdb table lists in-frame clones only, not all of them. The sample includes about 1 million clones, about 75% of them seen just once. Material: memory CD4+ T cells sorted from blood. The subset denotes: CD45RA-negative fraction. These receptors were obtained from a man aged 18 to 29 in good health.

The chain employs TRBV19 and TRBJ2-5; possible D gene TRBD2, 6 bases. Germline V gives CDR1 LNHDA, CDR2 SQIVND (reference sequence). This CDR3 is 16 amino acids long. V shed 1 base and J shed 1 base, with 13 bases lying between them. The CDR3 DNA follows: TGTGCCAGTAGTATAGTGTTGGGTAGCGGCCAAGAGACCCAGTACTTC. Protein sequence: CASSIVLGSGQETQYF.

As to this clone: The sample has other DNA sequences that encode this CDR3 too. This sequence joins TRBV9 and TRBJ2-2; the D is unclear. The CDR3 loop spans 13 amino acids. Trimming removed 0 bases at V and 3 bases at J, with 3 bases between. CDR1 and CDR2 (germline): SGDLS, YYNGEE. The CDR3 DNA reads as TGTGCCAGCAGCGTAGCGGACACCGGGGAGCTGTTTTTT. It encodes CASSVADTGELFF.

The chain has TRBV6-5 and TRBJ2-5; no definite D call. The CDR3 contains 13 residues. Trimming shortened V by 6 bases and J by 4 bases, and 12 bases separated the two germline ends. CDR1 is MNHEY and CDR2 is SVGAGI in the germline V gene. In DNA, the CDR3 is TGTGCCAGCAGCCAAGAATTGGGAGAGACCCAGTACTTC. As protein: CASSQELGETQYF.

J is TRBJ1-4 and V is TRBV27; no clear D gene. Between the trimmed V and J ends, which lost 5 bases and 0 bases, there was a span of 10 bases. CDR1 is MNHEY, CDR2 SMNVEV, per germline (reference sequence). The CDR3 extends over 15 amino acids. The CDR3 loop reads CASSPRAATNEKLFF. The CDR3 nucleotides read TGTGCCAGCAGTCCCCGGGCCGCAACTAATGAAAAACTGTTTTTT.

The rearrangement joins TRBV29-1 to TRBJ2-7, with TRBD2 matching 12 bases. The junction had 5 bases not matched to a gene; V was cut back by 7 bases and J by 4 bases. Per the germline V gene, CDR1 is SQVTM and CDR2 is ANQGSEA. The CDR3 sequence is 13 residues long. In nucleotides, the CDR3 is TGCAGCGCTAGGACTAGCGGGATGTACGAGCAGTACTTC. Translation gives CSARTSGMYEQYF.

This clone was detected only a few times. V usage is TRBV5-1 and J usage is TRBJ1-3; D call uncertain. Deletions cut 0 bases from V and 0 bases from J, with 13 bases between. The V gene's germline CDR1 is SGHRS and CDR2 YFSETQ. The CDR3 has 17 residues. CDR3 nucleotides: TGCGCCAGCAGCTTGGAAGCGGCTACGAGCTCTGGAAACACCATATATTTT. Translating gives CASSLEAATSSGNTIYF.

The chain couples TRBV19 to TRBJ2-2, with D possibly being TRBD2 (5 bases). Trimming cost V 3 bases and J 0 bases, with 8 bases left between them. Germline V gene lookup returns CDR1 LNHDA and CDR2 SQIVND (reference sequence). The CDR3 has 15 residues. This CDR3 is CASSMGATNTGELFF. CDR3 sequence (DNA): TGTGCCAGTAGTATGGGAGCTACGAACACCGGGGAGCTGTTTTTT.

This clone was observed a few times. This rearrangement joins TRBV30 to TRBJ1-6, with D maybe TRBD1 (6 bases). CDR3 length: 13 amino acids. V was shortened by 0 bases and J by 10 bases, with 10 bases between the two germline ends. Germline CDR1 reads GTSNPN; CDR2 reads SVGIG (reference sequence). The CDR3 coding sequence is TGTGCCTGGAGTGTGGCAGGGGTCTCACCCCTCCACTTT. Translation: CAWSVAGVSPLHF. Combining the CDR3 with reference TRBV30 and TRBJ1-6 gives the whole variable domain SQTIHQWPATLVQPVGSPLSLECTVEGTSNPNLYWYRQAAGRGLQLLFYSVGIGQISSEVPQNLSASRPQDRQFILSSKKLLLSDSGFYLCAWSVAGVSPLHFGNGTRLTVT.

The CDR3 loop reads CASSLAASSGANVLTF. In DNA form, the CDR3 reads TGCGCCAGCAGCTTGGCAGCGAGCTCTGGGGCCAACGTCCTGACTTTC. V is TRBV5-1 and J is TRBJ2-6; D unclear. Germline loops: CDR1 SGHRS, CDR2 YFSETQ. V lost 0 bases to trimming and J lost 0 bases, with 7 bases between them. The CDR3 covers 16 residues.

V usage is TRBV9 and J usage is TRBJ2-3; 9 bases agree with TRBD2. Trimming removed 3 bases from V and 4 bases from J; junction bases left unmatched: 3. The CDR3 spans 14 residues. CDR1 is SGDLS and CDR2 is YYNGEE in the germline V gene. The CDR3 DNA follows: TGTGCCAGCAGCGATGCGGGAGGGTCAGATACGCAGTATTTT. As protein: CASSDAGGSDTQYF.